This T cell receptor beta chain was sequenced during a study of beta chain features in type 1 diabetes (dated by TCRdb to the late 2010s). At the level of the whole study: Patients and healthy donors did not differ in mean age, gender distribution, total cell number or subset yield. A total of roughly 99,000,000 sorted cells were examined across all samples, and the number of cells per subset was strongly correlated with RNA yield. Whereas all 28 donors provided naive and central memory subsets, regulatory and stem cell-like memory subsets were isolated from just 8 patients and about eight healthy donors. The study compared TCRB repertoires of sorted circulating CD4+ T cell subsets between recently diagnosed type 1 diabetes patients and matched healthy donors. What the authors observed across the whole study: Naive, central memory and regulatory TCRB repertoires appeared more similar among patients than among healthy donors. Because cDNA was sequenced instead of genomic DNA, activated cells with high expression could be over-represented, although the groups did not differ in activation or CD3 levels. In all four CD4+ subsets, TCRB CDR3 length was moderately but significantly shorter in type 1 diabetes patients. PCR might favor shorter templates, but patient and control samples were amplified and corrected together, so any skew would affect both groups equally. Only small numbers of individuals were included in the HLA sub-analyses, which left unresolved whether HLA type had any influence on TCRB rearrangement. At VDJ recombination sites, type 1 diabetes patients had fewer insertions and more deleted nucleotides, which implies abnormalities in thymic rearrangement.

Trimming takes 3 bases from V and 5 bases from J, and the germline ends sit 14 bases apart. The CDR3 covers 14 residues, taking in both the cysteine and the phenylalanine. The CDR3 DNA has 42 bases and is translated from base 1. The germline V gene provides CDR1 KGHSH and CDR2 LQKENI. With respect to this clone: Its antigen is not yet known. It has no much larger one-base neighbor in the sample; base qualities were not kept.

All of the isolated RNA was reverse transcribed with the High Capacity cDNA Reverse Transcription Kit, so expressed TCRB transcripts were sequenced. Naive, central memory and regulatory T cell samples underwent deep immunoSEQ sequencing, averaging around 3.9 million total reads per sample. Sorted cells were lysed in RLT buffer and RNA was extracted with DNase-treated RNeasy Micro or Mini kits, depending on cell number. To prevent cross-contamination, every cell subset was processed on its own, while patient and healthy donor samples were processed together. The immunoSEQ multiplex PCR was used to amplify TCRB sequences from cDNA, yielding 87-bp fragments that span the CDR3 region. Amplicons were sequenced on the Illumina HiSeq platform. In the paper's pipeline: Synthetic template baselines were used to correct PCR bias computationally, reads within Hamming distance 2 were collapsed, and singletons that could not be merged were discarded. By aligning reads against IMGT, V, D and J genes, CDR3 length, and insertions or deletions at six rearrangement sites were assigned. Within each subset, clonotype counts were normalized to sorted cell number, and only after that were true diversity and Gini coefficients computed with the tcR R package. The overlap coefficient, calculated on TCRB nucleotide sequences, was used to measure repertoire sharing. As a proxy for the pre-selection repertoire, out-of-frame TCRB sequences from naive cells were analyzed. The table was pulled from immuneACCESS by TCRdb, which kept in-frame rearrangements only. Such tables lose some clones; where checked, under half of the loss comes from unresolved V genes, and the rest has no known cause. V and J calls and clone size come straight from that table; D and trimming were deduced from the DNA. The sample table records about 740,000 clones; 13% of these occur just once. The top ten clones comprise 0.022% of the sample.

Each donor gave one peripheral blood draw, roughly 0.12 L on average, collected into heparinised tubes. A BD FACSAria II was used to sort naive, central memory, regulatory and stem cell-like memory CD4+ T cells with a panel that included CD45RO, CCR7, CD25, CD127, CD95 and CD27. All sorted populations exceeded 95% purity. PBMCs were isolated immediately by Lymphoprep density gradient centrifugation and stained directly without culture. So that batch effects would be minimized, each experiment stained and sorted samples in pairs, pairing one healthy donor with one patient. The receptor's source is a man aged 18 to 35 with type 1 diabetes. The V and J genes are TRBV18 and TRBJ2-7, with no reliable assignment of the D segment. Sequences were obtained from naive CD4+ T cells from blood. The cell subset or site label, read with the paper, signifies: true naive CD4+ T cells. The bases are TGTGCCAGCTCACCCATTCAAGAAGGCGACGAGCAGTACTTC. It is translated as CASSPIQEGDEQYF.